This T cell receptor (beta chain) comes out of a study of blood T cell repertoires in COVID-19. About the research overall: The United States, Italy and Spain provided the acute and convalescent COVID-19 samples.

Under the authors' procedure: Reference gene primer amplification in the assay estimated nucleated cell counts. Some clones are missing from TCRdb's copy, which holds only in-frame ones; the method was immunoSEQ multiplex PCR. The DNA was the basis for D and trimming; V, J and clone size are from that table. The sample records around 76,000 clones, roughly 91% being singletons. Per the germline V gene, CDR1 is SEHNR and CDR2 is FQNEAQ (reference sequence). This CDR3 has 14 residues. The germline V and J ends were trimmed by 0 bases and 4 bases, with 9 bases remaining between them. The chain joins TRBV7-9 to TRBJ2-5, with D possibly matching TRBD1 (5 bases). The receptor was derived from a man between 60 and 75 years old with acute or convalescent COVID-19. The sequenced material came from peripheral blood. CDR3 region: CASSLAQGLETQYF. The CDR3 bases are TGTGCCAGCAGCTTAGCGCAGGGTTTAGAGACCCAGTACTTC.